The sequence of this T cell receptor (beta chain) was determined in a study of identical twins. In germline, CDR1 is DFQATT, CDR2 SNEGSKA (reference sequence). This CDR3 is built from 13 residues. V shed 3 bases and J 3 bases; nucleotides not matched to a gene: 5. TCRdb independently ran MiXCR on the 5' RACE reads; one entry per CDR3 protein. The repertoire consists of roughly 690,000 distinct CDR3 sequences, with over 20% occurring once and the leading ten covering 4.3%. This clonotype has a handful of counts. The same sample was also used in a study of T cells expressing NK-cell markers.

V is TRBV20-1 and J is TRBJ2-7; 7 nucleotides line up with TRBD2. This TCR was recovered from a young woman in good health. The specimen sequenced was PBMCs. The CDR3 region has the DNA TGCAGTGCTAGCCCGGGGGGAGTCTACGAGCAGTACTTC. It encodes CSASPGGVYEQYF.